This record concerns one T cell receptor beta chain sequence. Original processing methods: How many nucleated cells were present was estimated from reference gene primer amplification. Measured with immunoSEQ multiplex PCR; TCRdb has only the in-frame clones, and not every one. From that table come the V and J calls and clone size; the DNA was used to work out D and trimming. The sample contains around 150,000 clones, over 70% of which appear only once. The sample originates from a study of blood T cell repertoires in COVID-19. Across the whole study: PBMCs, B-cell-depleted T cells, or T cells provided the cDNA or gDNA that made up the material.

Each participant's cohort was designated according to participant-reported clinical history. Exposed participants encountered a COVID-19 case during the 2 weeks preceding study entry. This clonotype was obtained from a man aged 65-85 years who had been exposed to COVID-19. Sequenced sample: PBMCs or T cells enriched from blood (not recorded which).

CDR3 nucleotide sequence: TGCGCCAGCAGCCTATCGACAGAAAACTATGGCTACACCTTC. It translates to CASSLSTENYGYTF. The chain joins TRBV5-1 to TRBJ1-2, with a possible D match to TRBD1 (5 bases). Germline CDR1 is SGHRS and CDR2 is YFSETQ. Trimming stripped 4 bases from V and 2 bases from J, with 12 bases between. The CDR3 length is 14 residues.